This record concerns one T cell receptor (beta chain) sequence. This entry comes from a study of technical replicates of blood from several donors. Data came from immunoSEQ multiplex PCR; TCRdb stores just in-frame clones and leaves some out. This table has about 89,000 clones, approximately 94% appearing once. This CDR3 spans 15 amino acids. Germline loops: CDR1 LNHNV, CDR2 YYDKDF (reference sequence). Trimming stripped 3 bases from V and 0 bases from J, with 12 bases between. Sequenced sample: T cells isolated from PBMCs. This rearrangement joins TRBV15 to TRBJ2-7; weak D call: TRBD2 (6 bases). This TCR derives from a human donor in good health. CDR3: CATSSGGRTSYEQYF. The CDR3 DNA is TGTGCCACCAGCAGCGGGGGAAGAACCTCCTACGAGCAGTACTTC.